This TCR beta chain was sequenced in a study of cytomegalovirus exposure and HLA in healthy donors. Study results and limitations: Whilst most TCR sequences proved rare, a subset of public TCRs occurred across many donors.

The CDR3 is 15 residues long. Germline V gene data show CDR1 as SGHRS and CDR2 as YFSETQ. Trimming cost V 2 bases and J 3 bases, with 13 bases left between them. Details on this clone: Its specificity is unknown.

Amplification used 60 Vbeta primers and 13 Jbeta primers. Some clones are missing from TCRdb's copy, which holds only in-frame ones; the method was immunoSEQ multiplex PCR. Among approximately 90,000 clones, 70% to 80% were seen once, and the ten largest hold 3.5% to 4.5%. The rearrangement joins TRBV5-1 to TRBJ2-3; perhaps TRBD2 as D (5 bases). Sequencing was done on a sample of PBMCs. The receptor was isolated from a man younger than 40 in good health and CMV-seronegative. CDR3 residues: CASSLTVLATDTQYF. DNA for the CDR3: TGCGCCAGCAGCTTAACGGTTCTAGCAACAGATACGCAGTATTTT.